Here is one T cell receptor (beta chain) with its context. This specimen comes from a study of shared clonotypes between healthy human individuals. Around 90 million PBMCs served as the genomic DNA source for unsorted samples. Assay runs were performed at deep level. Method: immunoSEQ multiplex PCR; TCRdb's copy keeps in-frame clones and lacks some. Seen here are some 470,000 clones, around 78% observed once, and the top ten hold over 10%. Sample: PBMCs. The receptor comes from a woman in her 40s in good health. Some clones in this sample may be carry-over from other donors' samples.

This chain's CDR3 is CSAQGGFGEAFF. The CDR3 coding sequence is TGCAGCGCACAGGGGGGATTTGGTGAAGCTTTCTTT. The V and J genes are TRBV29-1 and TRBJ1-1; 8 bases line up with TRBD1. The J segment lost 7 bases and the V segment lost 7 bases, leaving 8 bases of the junction unmatched. Germline V CDR1 and CDR2: SQVTM, ANQGSEA. This CDR3 has 12 amino acids.